The 3 T cell receptor beta chains presented below share a single source sample, sequenced in a study of beta chain features in type 1 diabetes. Study results and limitations: Moderate yet significant TCRB CDR3 shortening was seen in Type 1 diabetes patients in all four CD4+ subsets.

No antigen has been identified for these receptors. Expressed TCRB transcripts were sequenced because the isolated RNA had all been reverse transcribed beforehand. TCRdb's copy holds only in-frame clones and misses some; the assay was immunoSEQ multiplex PCR. The table shows hundreds of thousands of clones, with under 13% occurring only once. Sequenced sample: naive CD4+ T cells from blood. Receptors were obtained from a man under 40 with type 1 diabetes.

This clone was seen a handful of times. This chain links TRBV27 with TRBJ2-7, with 9 bases matching TRBD1. In germline, CDR1 is MNHEY, CDR2 SMNVEV (reference sequence). CDR3 size: 16 residues. Trimming removed 5 bases from V and 0 bases from J; junction bases left unmatched: 8. The CDR3 here is CASSRGTGRSSYEQYF. The DNA of the CDR3 is TGTGCCAGCAGTAGAGGGACAGGGCGGAGCTCCTACGAGCAGTACTTC.

V is TRBV19 and J is TRBJ1-1; 7 nucleotides agree with TRBD1. Germline values: CDR1 LNHDA, CDR2 SQIVND (reference sequence). With 3 bases clipped from V and 9 bases from J, the junction kept 10 bases outside the gene matches. The CDR3 runs 14 residues. This chain's CDR3 is CASSINGLTGQAFF. The CDR3 region has the DNA TGTGCCAGTAGTATCAACGGGCTGACAGGGCAAGCTTTCTTT.

This clone was observed a handful of times. V and J are TRBV25-1 and TRBJ1-6; 7 nucleotides align to TRBD1. Trimming at V came to 3 bases and at J to 9 bases, leaving 11 bases not matched to a gene. Germline CDR1 is MGHDK and CDR2 is SYGVNS. The CDR3 is 16 residues long. The CDR3 is CASSDHRGDGGSPLHF. The DNA for the CDR3 is TGTGCCAGCAGTGATCACAGGGGTGACGGTGGTTCACCCCTCCACTTT.